One T cell receptor (beta chain) is described in this entry. This entry is derived from a study of T cells in tuberculosis. Trimming took off 3 bases at V and 5 bases at J, with 16 bases between the two ends. This CDR3 has 15 amino acids. Germline assignment: CDR1 SGHAT and CDR2 FQDESV (reference sequence). Time point meaning: new active TB diagnosis, blood taken before or within 7 days of starting treatment. Sequencing used immunoSEQ multiplex PCR; TCRdb keeps in-frame clones, though not all of them. The table has approximately 49,000 clones, about 95% seen once. Sequences were derived from PBMCs, sampled at tuberculosis diagnosis. V is TRBV11-1 and J is TRBJ2-5, with D possibly matching TRBD2 (5 bases). This TCR came from an adult with tuberculosis. CDR3 region: CASSLWRRGEETQYF. CDR3 DNA sequence: TGTGCCAGCAGCTTGTGGCGGCGTGGGGAGGAGACCCAGTACTTC.